This T cell receptor beta chain emerged from a study of cytomegalovirus exposure and HLA in healthy donors (dated by TCRdb to about 2017). Looking at the study overall: An earlier analysis of several hundred of the donors reported 276 Gb of sequence data and 95 million to 140 million unique TCR beta sequences obtained from 150 million to 200 million T cells. HLA typing included class I and class II loci at four-digit resolution. In a later genetic analysis, genome-wide SNP genotypes for about 55% of the roughly 670 donors were used, and that subset was treated as a discovery cohort. All discovery cohort repertoires had been generated using a single sequencing platform. In an earlier analysis of 550 to 700 of the donors, high-throughput TCR beta sequencing was used to judge whether each TCR beta V gene segment behaved as functional or pseudogenic. A later analysis re-examined previously published TCR beta repertoires from roughly 720 donors and added high-resolution HLA genotyping to investigate patterns of TCR occurrence. Of the 300 to 450 genotyped donors, over 80% were placed in the genetic ancestry cluster associated with self-reported Caucasian donors. The study aimed to test whether cataloging public T cell receptors could reveal signatures of past pathogen exposure. Rather than drawing on any new phenotypic data, the later analysis identified candidate immune exposures from TCR beta sequences and the way those sequences occurred across donors. Besides the first cohort of roughly 660 subjects, a separate validation cohort made up of 120 different subjects was used. To predict cytomegalovirus infection status, the study combined high-throughput TCR immunosequencing, statistical association of individual TCRs with disease status, and machine learning. Five DR-DQ haplotypes were handled as single units for association and clustering, since linkage in the cohort was strong. The number of donors typed differed by locus, with about 629-630 for A, B, C, DRB1 and DQB1, around 500 for DQA1, 600 to 610 for DPA1, and some 450 for DPB1. Among 300 to 500 genotyped donors of the cohort, an average of around 240,000 unique TCR beta nucleotide sequences was sequenced per donor, of which roughly 17% were non-productive. Using immunosequencing, the study profiled T cell repertoires from fewer than 700 subjects and related those repertoires to cytomegalovirus serostatus. Donor age, sex, ethnicity and CMV serostatus were collected together with the repertoire data. An early release that covered about 600 HLA-typed donors contained approximately 290 gigabases of sequencing data and 80 million or so unique TCR sequences. The research as a whole found: A later analysis reported that several top co-occurrence clusters appeared linked to parvovirus B19, influenza, CMV and Epstein-Barr virus. Some IMGT-functional V segments, including TRBV6-2 and TRBV6-3, could not be distinguished by the 87-base-pair reads and were therefore excluded. A later genetic analysis reported fewer N-insertions in productive TCRs among donors in an Asian-associated ancestry cluster than the approximately 670-donor mean. A later analysis found that HLA-associated TCR beta chains were more clonally expanded and had lower generation probabilities than equally common non-associated chains. Broadly in line with IMGT annotations, most TCR beta V segments showed up in productive rearrangements about 87% or about 30% of the time in an earlier analysis of 450 to 600 of the donors. Linkage disequilibrium might explain the correlated functional status among segregating V segments, but an unknown experimental factor could not be ruled out. When HLA alleles, especially DR and DQ, strongly co-occurred, attributing TCR associations to individual alleles was difficult. Roughly uniform sequencing depth across donors was assumed in presence/absence analyses, although this assumption may not hold. Because HLA typing was missing for some donors at each locus, association tests included only the typed subset. Most TCR sequences were observed very rarely across donors, whereas some public TCRs were present in many individuals. The authors suggested that the approach could potentially be generalized to other disease states and immunological phenotypes. The cohort was sequenced for TCR beta chains only, and without alpha or paired-chain data the features that could be detected were limited. A cluster of highly shared sequence variants was judged likely to be a technical artifact of the sequencing pipeline. V-gene and J-gene trimming of TCR beta chains was associated with a missense DCLRE1C variant in a later genetic analysis, and the association was replicated in an independent cohort. A few of the identified cytomegalovirus-associated TCR beta chains were confirmed in vitro to be specific for cytomegalovirus antigens. A further reported finding was that TCR beta sequences accurately predicted the HLA-A and HLA-B alleles for most subjects in the first cohort. About 17 rarely observed V segments, including chromosome 9 orphons, were excluded from the earlier analysis of approximately 500 of the donors because counts were too low. A total of roughly 160 TCR beta chains were listed by the study as associated with cytomegalovirus. At a false discovery rate of 0.05, a later analysis linked 16,951 TCR beta sequences to specific HLA alleles. According to a later analysis, most CMV-associated TCR beta chains appeared to be HLA-restricted, and the HLA associations seemed to be driven largely by CMV exposure. For the cohort, immune exposure information was limited to CMV serostatus. In both the original and validation cohorts, the classifier was reported to diagnose cytomegalovirus status with high specificity and sensitivity. In a later analysis, the rate of TCR association differed among HLA loci, with DRB1 alleles having the most associated TCRs and HLA-C alleles having the fewest.

Library creation used the immunoSEQ multiplex PCR assay. The multiplex PCR relied on a mix of 60 forward primers for TCR Vbeta segments and 13 reverse primers for TCR Jbeta segments. A multiplex PCR assay on genomic DNA amplified the CDR3 region of rearranged TCR beta genes. The amplified TCR beta libraries were sequenced on the Illumina HiSeq System as 87-base-pair reads. Under the source paper's analysis protocol: Across the roughly 670 repertoires, a later analysis counted approximately 83 million unique TCR beta chains, roughly 11 million of which were shared by at least two donors. Raw reads were error-corrected and collapsed into unique sequences with a nearest-neighbor algorithm that merged closely related sequences to remove PCR and sequencing errors. To assign V, D and J gene segments, CDR3 sequences were aligned to IMGT reference sequences. For a sequence to be retained, at least a six-nucleotide match to both a V gene segment and a J gene segment was required. Rearrangements were called productive when the CDR3 lacked stop codons and stayed in frame with V and J; all others were non-productive. CDR3 was defined according to IMGT convention as the region running from the second conserved V-encoded cysteine to the conserved J-encoded phenylalanine. The earlier analysis of about 590 of the donors excluded sequences that lacked an unambiguous match to a single V gene segment. An earlier analysis of 587 of the donors called V segments functional above 56.7% productive rearrangements and segregating when the between-donor standard deviation exceeded 5%. A statistical classification framework was built to diagnose cytomegalovirus status from the catalog of TCR beta chain sequences. In a later analysis, TCR nucleotide sequences were compared against IMGT/GENE-DB human TR gene sequences so that V and J genes could be assigned. A later analysis assigned CDR3 sequences and most-parsimonious VDJ recombination scenarios with the TCRdist pipeline. In a later analysis, every TCR beta chain was defined by the combination of its CDR3 amino acid sequence and its V-gene family, and reads without a unique V-gene family were dropped. In a later analysis, 450 to 600 highly shared, low-generation-probability nucleotide sequences were removed to address suspected cross-contamination and a sequencing artifact. In a later analysis, a clonal expansion index was calculated for each public chain from normalized within-repertoire ranks of inferred template counts. In a later analysis, generation probabilities were computed using a VDJ recombination model fitted to out-of-frame rearrangements, and the results were checked against IGoR. In a later analysis, hypergeometric tests were used to score TCR-TCR, TCR-HLA and TCR-CMV co-occurrence, with a repertoire-size bias correction applied to TCR pairs. False discovery rates were estimated in a later analysis by permuting HLA or CMV assignments 20 times. A later analysis grouped co-occurring TCRs with DBSCAN, adding TCRdist sequence similarity when clustering within HLA-allele-positive subsets. Repertoires with fewer than 30,000 or more than 120,000 public chains were left out of co-occurrence clustering, as were roughly five repertoires with anomalous nucleotide sharing. The table comes from immuneACCESS by way of TCRdb, which keeps in-frame sequences with V and J called. Part of the clones is missing from these tables; in studies checked, under half for an unresolved V gene and the rest for unknown reasons. V and J calls and clone size are copied from that table; D and trimming were computed from the DNA. This sample gives some 120,000 clones in total; less than 75% of them show up just once. More than 2% of the sample goes to the ten largest clones.

This clone was seen only once. The specificity of this receptor is unknown. No base quality values were provided; no much bigger clone lies one nucleotide off. The germline V gene encodes CDR1 LGHNA and CDR2 YNFKEQ. From V the trimming removes 0 bases and from J it removes 3 bases, while the gene matches leave 6 bases of the junction unaccounted for. From cysteine to phenylalanine, the CDR3 is 16 amino acids long. Only CDR3 DNA is held: 48 bases, read in frame from base 1. The cohort consisted of approximately 690 healthy bone marrow donors. All cohort members were sampled while nominally healthy, although unrecorded immune exposures were likely present. The donor was CMV seropositive and was included in the group of 289 seropositive cohort members. A peripheral blood sample was provided by each donor, and peripheral blood mononuclear cells were used for TCR beta sequencing. The Qiagen DNeasy Blood Extraction Kit was used to extract genomic DNA from the blood cell samples.

The clonotype was recovered from a woman aged 35 to 49 in good health and CMV-seropositive. Input material: PBMCs. This chain is built from TRBV4-2 and TRBJ2-7; the central 9 bases match TRBD1. The CDR3 has the sequence CASSQDRDRVVYEQYF. DNA sequence: TGTGCCAGCAGCCAAGACCGGGACAGGGTTGTCTACGAGCAGTACTTC.